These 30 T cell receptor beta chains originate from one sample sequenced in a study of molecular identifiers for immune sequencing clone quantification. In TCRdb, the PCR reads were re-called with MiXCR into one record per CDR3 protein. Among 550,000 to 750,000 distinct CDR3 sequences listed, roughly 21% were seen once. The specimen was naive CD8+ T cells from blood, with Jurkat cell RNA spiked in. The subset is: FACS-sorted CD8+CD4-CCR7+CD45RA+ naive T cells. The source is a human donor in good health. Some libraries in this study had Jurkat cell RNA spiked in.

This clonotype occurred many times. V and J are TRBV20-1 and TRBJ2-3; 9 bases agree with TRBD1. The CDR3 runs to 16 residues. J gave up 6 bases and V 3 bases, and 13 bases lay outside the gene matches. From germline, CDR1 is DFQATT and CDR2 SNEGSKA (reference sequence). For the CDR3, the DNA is TGCAGTGCTAGTCTGATGGACAGGGGACCCACCGATACGCAGTATTTT. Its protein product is CSASLMDRGPTDTQYF.

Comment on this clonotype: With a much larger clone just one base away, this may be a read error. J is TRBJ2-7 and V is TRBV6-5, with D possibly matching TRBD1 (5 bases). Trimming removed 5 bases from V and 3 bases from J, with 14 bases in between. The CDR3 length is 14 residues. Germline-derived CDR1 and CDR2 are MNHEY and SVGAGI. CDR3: CASSERGSSYEQYF. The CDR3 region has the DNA TGTGCCAGCAGTGAAAGGGGATCCAGCTACGAGCAGTACTTC.

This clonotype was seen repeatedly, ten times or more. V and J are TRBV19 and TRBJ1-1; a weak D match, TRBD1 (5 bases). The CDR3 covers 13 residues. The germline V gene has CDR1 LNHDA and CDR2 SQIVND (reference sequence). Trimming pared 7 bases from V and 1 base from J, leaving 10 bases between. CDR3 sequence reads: CASNQGPNTEAFF. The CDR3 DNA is TGTGCCAGTAATCAGGGCCCGAACACTGAAGCTTTCTTT.

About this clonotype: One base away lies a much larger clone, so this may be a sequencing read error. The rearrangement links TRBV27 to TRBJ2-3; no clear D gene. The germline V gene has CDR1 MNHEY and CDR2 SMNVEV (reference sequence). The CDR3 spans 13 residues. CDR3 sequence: CASRQRLADTQCF. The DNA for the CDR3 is TGTGCCAGCAGACAACGACTTGCAGATACGCAGTGTTTT.

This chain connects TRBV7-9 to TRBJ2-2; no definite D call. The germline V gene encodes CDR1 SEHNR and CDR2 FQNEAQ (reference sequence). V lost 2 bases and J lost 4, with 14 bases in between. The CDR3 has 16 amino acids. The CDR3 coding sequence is TGTGCCAGCAGCTTAACCGGGCAGATAAGCACCGGGGAGCTGTTTTTT. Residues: CASSLTGQISTGELFF.

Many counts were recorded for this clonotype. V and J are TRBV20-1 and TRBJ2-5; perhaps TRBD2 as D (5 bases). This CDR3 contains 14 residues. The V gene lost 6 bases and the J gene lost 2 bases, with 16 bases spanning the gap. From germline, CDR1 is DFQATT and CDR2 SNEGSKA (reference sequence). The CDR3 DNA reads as TGCAGTGCGACCCCCCGGGGAAGTCAAGAGACCCAGTACTTC. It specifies CSATPRGSQETQYF.

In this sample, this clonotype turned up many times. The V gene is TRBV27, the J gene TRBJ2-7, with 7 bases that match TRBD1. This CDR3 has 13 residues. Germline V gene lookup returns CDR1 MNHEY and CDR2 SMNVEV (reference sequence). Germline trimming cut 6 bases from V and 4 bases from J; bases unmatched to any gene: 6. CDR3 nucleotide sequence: TGTGCCAGCAGCCAGACAGGGTTATACGAGCAGTACTTC. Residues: CASSQTGLYEQYF.

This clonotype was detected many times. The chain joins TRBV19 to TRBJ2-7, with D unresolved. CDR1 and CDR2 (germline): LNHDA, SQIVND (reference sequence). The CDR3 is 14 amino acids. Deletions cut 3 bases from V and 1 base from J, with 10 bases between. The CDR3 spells CASSIYWGSYEQYF. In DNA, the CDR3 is TGTGCCAGTAGTATTTACTGGGGATCCTACGAGCAGTACTTC.

Here the CDR3 reads CASSVSAETQYF. The CDR3 region has the DNA TGTGCCAGCAGTGTTAGCGCAGAGACCCAGTACTTC. The rearrangement links TRBV12-3 or TRBV12-4 to TRBJ2-5; D might be TRBD2 (5 bases). The CDR3 extends over 12 amino acids. Trimming cost V 5 bases and J 4 bases, with 8 bases left between them.

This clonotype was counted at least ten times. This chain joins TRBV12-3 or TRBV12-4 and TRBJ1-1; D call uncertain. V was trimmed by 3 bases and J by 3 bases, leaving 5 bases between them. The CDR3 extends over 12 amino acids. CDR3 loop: CASSFGYTEAFF. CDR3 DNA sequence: TGTGCCAGCAGTTTTGGGTACACTGAAGCTTTCTTT.

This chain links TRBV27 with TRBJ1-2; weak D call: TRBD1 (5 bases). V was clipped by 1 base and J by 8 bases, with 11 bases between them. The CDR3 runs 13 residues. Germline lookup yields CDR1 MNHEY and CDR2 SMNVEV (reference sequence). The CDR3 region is CASSLFGGDGYTF. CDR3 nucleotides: TGTGCCAGCAGTTTATTTGGGGGTGACGGCTACACCTTC.

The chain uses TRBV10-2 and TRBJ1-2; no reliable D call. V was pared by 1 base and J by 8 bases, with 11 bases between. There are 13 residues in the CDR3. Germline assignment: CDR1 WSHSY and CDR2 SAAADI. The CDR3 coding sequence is TGCGCCAGCAGTGAGTGGGGAAGAGGCGGCTACACCTTC. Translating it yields CASSEWGRGGYTF.

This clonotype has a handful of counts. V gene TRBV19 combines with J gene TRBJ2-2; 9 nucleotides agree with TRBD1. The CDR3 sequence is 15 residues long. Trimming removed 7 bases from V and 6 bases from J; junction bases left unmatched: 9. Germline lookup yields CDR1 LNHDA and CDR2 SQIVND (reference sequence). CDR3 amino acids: CASIGTGFVSGELFF. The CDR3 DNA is TGTGCCAGTATCGGGACAGGGTTTGTCTCCGGGGAGCTGTTTTTT.

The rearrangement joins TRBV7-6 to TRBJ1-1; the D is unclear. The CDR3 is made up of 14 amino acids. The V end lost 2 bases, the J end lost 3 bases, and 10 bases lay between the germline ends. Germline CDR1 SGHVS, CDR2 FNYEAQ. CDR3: CASSLLERDTEAFF. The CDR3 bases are TGTGCCAGCAGCTTACTTGAGAGAGACACTGAAGCTTTCTTT.

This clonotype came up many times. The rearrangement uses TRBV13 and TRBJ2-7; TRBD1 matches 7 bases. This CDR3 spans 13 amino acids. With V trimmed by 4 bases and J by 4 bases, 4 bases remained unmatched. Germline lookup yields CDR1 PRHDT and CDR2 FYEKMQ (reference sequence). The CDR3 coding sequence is TGTGCCAGCAGCTCCTCGACAGGGTACGAGCAGTACTTC. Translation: CASSSSTGYEQYF.

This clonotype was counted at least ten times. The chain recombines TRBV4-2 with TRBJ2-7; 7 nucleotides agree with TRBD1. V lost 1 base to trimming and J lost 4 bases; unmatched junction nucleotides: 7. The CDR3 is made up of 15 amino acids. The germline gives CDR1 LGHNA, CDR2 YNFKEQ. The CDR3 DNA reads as TGTGCCAGCAGCCAAGCCGAGACAGGGATATACGAGCAGTACTTC. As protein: CASSQAETGIYEQYF.

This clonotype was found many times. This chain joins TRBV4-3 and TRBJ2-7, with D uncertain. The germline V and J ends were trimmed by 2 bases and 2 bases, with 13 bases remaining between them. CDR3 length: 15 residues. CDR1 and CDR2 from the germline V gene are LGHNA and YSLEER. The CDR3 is CASSQTDTKPYEQYF. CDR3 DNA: TGCGCCAGCAGCCAAACTGACACCAAGCCCTACGAGCAGTACTTC.

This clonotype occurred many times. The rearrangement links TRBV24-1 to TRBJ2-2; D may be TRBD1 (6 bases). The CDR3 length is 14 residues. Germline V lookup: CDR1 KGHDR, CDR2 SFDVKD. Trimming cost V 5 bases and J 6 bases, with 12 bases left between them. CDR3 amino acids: CATSARDIAGELFF. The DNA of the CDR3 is TGTGCCACCAGTGCCCGGGACATCGCCGGGGAGCTGTTTTTT.

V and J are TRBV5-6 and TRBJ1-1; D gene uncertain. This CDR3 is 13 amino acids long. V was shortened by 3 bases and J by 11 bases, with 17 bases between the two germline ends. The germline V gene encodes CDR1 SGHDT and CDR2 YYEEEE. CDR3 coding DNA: TGTGCCAGCAGCTCCCTGCTGGACGGGGTCGCTTTCTTT. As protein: CASSSLLDGVAFF.

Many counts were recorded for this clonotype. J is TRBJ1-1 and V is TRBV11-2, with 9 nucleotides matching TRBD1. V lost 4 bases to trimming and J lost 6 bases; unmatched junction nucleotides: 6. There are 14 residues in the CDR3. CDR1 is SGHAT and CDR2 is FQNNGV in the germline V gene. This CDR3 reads CASSYRTGDAEAFF. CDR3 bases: TGTGCCAGCAGCTACAGGACAGGGGACGCTGAAGCTTTCTTT.

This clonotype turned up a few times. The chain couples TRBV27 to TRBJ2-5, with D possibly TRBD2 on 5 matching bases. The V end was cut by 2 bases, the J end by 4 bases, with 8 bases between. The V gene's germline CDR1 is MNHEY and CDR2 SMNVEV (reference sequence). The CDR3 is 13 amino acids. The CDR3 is CASSLRAGETQYF. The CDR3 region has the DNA TGTGCCAGCAGTTTACGGGCGGGAGAGACCCAGTACTTC.

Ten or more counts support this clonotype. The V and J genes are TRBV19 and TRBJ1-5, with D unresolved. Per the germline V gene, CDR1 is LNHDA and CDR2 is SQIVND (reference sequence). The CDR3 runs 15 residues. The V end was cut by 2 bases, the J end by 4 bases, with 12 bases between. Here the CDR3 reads CASSIRFAGNQPQHF. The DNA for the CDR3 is TGTGCCAGTAGTATACGATTTGCGGGGAATCAGCCCCAGCATTTT.

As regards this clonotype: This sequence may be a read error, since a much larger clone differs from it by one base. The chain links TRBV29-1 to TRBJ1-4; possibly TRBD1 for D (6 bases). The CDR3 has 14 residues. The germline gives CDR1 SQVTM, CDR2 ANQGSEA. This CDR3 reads CSVESVRGGEELFF. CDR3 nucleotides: TGCAGCGTTGAATCGGTCAGGGGTGGTGAAGAACTGTTTTTT. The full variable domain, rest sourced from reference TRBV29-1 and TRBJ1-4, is SAVISQKPSRDICQRGTSLTIQCQVDSQVTMMFWYRQQPGQSLTLIATANQGSEATYESGFVIDKFPISRPNLTFSTLTVSNMSPEDSSIYLCSVESVRGGEELFFGSGTQLSVL.

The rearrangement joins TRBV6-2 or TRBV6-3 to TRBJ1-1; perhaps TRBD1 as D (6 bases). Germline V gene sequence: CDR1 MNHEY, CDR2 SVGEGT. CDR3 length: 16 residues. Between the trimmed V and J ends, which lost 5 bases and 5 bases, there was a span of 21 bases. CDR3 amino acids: CASSPIVAQRGTEAFF. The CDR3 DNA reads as TGTGCCAGCAGTCCCATCGTTGCGCAAAGGGGGACTGAAGCTTTCTTT.

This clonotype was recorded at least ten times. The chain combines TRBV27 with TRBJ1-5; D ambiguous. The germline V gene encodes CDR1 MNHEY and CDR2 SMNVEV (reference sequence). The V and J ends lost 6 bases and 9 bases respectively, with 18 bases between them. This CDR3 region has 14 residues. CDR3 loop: CASSHTTVPWPQHF. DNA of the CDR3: TGTGCCAGCAGCCATACTACAGTGCCTTGGCCCCAGCATTTT.

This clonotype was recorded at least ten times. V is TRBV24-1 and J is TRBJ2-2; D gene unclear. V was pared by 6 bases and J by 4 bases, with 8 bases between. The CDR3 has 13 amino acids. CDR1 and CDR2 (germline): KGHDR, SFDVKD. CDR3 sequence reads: CATSLSGTGELFF. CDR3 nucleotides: TGTGCCACCAGTTTGTCAGGCACCGGGGAGCTGTTTTTT.

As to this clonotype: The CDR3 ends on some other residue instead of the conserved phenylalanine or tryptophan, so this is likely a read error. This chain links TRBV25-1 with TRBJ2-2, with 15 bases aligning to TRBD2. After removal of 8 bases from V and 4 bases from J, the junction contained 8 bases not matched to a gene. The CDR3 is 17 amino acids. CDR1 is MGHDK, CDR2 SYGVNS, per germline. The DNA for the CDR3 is TGTGCCAGCCTAGGGACTAGCGGGAGGAAGGGCACCGGGGAGCTGTTTTCG. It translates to CASLGTSGRKGTGELFS.

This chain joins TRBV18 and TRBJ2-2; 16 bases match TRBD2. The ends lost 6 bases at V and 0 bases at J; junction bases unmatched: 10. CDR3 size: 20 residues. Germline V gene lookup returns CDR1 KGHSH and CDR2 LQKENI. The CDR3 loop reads CASSRRGLAGGPTNTGELFF. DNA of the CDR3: TGTGCCAGCTCGCGAAGGGGACTAGCGGGAGGGCCGACGAACACCGGGGAGCTGTTTTTT.

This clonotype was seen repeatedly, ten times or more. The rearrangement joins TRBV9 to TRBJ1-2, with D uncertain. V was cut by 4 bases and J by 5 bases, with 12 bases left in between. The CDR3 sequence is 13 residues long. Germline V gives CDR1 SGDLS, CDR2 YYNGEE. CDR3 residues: CASSQPPTYGYTF. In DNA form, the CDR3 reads TGTGCCAGCAGCCAACCCCCCACGTATGGCTACACCTTC.

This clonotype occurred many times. DNA of the CDR3: TGTGCCAGCAGCCCGCCCGTGAGGACTAGCGGCTTCAATGAGCAGTTCTTC. It specifies CASSPPVRTSGFNEQFF. The V and J genes are TRBV7-9 and TRBJ2-1; 10 bases match TRBD2. The CDR3 runs to 17 residues. Trimming took 5 bases from V and 6 from J; bases not matched to a gene: 13. Germline V gives CDR1 SEHNR, CDR2 FQNEAQ (reference sequence).